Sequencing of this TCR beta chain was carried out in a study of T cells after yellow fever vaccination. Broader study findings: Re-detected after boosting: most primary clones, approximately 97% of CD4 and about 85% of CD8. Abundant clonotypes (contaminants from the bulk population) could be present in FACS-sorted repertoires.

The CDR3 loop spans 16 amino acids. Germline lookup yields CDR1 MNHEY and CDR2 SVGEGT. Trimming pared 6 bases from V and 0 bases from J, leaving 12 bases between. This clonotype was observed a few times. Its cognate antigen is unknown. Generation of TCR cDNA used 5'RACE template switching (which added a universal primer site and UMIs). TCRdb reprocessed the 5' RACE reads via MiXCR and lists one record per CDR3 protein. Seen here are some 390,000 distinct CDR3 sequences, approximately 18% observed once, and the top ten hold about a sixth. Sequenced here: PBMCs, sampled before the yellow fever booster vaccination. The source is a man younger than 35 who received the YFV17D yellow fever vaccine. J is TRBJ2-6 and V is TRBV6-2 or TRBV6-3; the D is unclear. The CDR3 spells CASSPYMSSGANVLTF. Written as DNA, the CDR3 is TGTGCCAGCAGCCCCTATATGAGCTCTGGGGCCAACGTCCTGACTTTC.